This entry lists 16 T cell receptor beta chains sequenced from one sample in a study of vaccination and CD4 T cells after COVID-19. Treatment reported: roughly nine-day PBMC culture with coronavirus spike peptide pools or control peptides (ViraFEST assay). Sequence data for DNA of cultured CD4+ T cells were generated by the Oncomine TCR Beta short-read assay. TCRdb ran MiXCR on the PCR reads and lists one entry per CDR3 protein. The sample includes roughly 10,000 distinct CDR3 sequences, roughly half seen only once; the top ten take over 9.5%. Their antigens are not known. The sample comprised CD4+ T cells from blood, cultured in vitro. These receptors came from a human donor who had recovered from COVID-19.

CDR3 residues: CASSLVKASGITSYNEQFF. The DNA of the CDR3 is TGTGCCAGCAGCTTAGTTAAGGCTAGCGGGATTACCTCCTACAATGAGCAGTTCTTC. The chain links TRBV7-8 to TRBJ2-1, with TRBD2 matching 9 bases. The germline CDR1 and CDR2 sequences are SGHVS and FQNEAQ. Trimming cost V 1 base and J 0 bases; bases outside gene matches: 10. The CDR3 consists of 19 residues.

The chain links TRBV20-1 to TRBJ2-7; maybe TRBD2 (5 bases). Germline CDR1 is DFQATT and CDR2 is SNEGSKA (reference sequence). CDR3 length equals 14 residues. Trimming cost V 3 bases and J 1 base, with 13 bases left between them. DNA of the CDR3: TGCAGTGCTAGGAGTTCGGGCGGGTCCTACGAGCAGTACTTC. Its translation is CSARSSGGSYEQYF.

This chain links TRBV6-4 with TRBJ1-5; 8 nucleotides align to TRBD1. After removal of 3 bases from V and 2 bases from J, the junction contained 3 bases not matched to a gene. The germline V gene encodes CDR1 MRHNA and CDR2 SNTAGT. The CDR3 is made up of 15 amino acids. The CDR3 region has the DNA TGTGCCAGCAGTGAAAAGGACAGGGGCAATCAGCCCCAGCATTTT. Translation: CASSEKDRGNQPQHF.

The V and J genes are TRBV10-3 and TRBJ2-7; no firm D call. V lost 0 bases, J lost 2 bases, and 5 bases lay in between. The CDR3 is made up of 13 amino acids. The V gene's germline CDR1 is ENHRY and CDR2 SYGVKD. The CDR3 spells CAISESQPYEQYF. The CDR3 DNA reads as TGTGCCATCAGTGAGTCGCAGCCCTACGAGCAGTACTTC.

Here the CDR3 reads CASSLQGAGETQYF. CDR3 in DNA: TGTGCCAGCAGCTTACAGGGGGCAGGGGAGACCCAGTACTTC. The chain has TRBV5-4 and TRBJ2-5; 9 bases fit TRBD1. Germline assignment: CDR1 SGHNT and CDR2 YYREEE (reference sequence). Losses at the gene ends were 2 bases for V and 5 bases for J; bases not matched to a gene: 4. The CDR3 loop spans 14 amino acids.

The chain uses TRBV7-2 and TRBJ2-2, with D perhaps being TRBD1 or TRBD2 (6 bases each). CDR1 and CDR2 (germline): SGHTA, FQGNSA. This CDR3 has 16 amino acids. Trimming pared 2 bases from V and 6 bases from J, leaving 16 bases between. The DNA of the CDR3 is TGTGCCAGCAGCTTATTTCGGGGGCGGTCTGCCGGGGAGCTGTTTTTT. Encoded protein: CASSLFRGRSAGELFF.

The CDR3 nucleotides are TGCGCCAGCAGTACAGGGTCCGGAGAGACCCAGTACTTC. Its translation: CASSTGSGETQYF. The chain has TRBV10-1 and TRBJ2-5; tentative D call: TRBD1 (6 bases). Germline loops: CDR1 WNHNN, CDR2 SYGVQD (reference sequence). Between the trimmed V and J ends, which lost 5 bases and 4 bases, there was a span of 11 bases. This CDR3 spans 13 amino acids.

The J gene is TRBJ2-7, the V gene TRBV15; tentatively, D is TRBD1 or TRBD2 (6 bases each). Germline CDR1 LNHNV, CDR2 YYDKDF (reference sequence). With 3 bases removed from V and 2 bases from J, the gap between germline ends came to 17 bases. CDR3 length: 16 residues. CDR3 amino acids: CATSSPFPGAPYEQYF. Written as DNA, the CDR3 is TGTGCCACCAGCAGCCCCTTCCCGGGGGCCCCCTACGAGCAGTACTTC.

The chain carries TRBV20-1 and TRBJ2-1; D is tentatively TRBD1 or TRBD2 (5 bases each). V lost 3 bases to trimming and J lost 9 bases, with 12 bases between them. Per the germline V gene, CDR1 is DFQATT and CDR2 is SNEGSKA (reference sequence). The CDR3 runs 12 residues. CDR3: CSASLGESEQFF. The DNA of the CDR3 is TGCAGTGCTAGTCTGGGGGAGAGTGAGCAGTTCTTC.

The chain links TRBV28 to TRBJ2-3; TRBD2 is a possible D gene (6 bases). CDR1 and CDR2 (germline): MDHEN, SYDVKM. This CDR3 has 13 amino acids. CDR3 amino acids: CAVRDLTPDTQYF. CDR3 bases: TGTGCAGTGCGGGATTTAACGCCAGATACGCAGTATTTT. Full variable domain (remainder filled in from reference TRBV28 and TRBJ2-3): DVKVTQSSRYLVKRTGEKVFLECVQDMDHENMFWYRQDPGLGLRLIYFSYDVKMKEKGDIPEGYSVSREKKERFSLILESASTNQTSMYLCAVRDLTPDTQYFGPGTRLTVL.

This clonotype was seen a handful of times. This chain connects TRBV20-1 to TRBJ1-3; no firm D call. V lost 3 bases to trimming and J lost 4 bases, with 16 bases between them. This CDR3 has 15 residues. The germline V gene encodes CDR1 DFQATT and CDR2 SNEGSKA (reference sequence). The CDR3 sequence: CSARRSAASGNTIYF. For the CDR3, the DNA is TGCAGTGCTAGGCGGTCGGCCGCCTCAGGAAACACCATATATTTT.

V gene TRBV7-9 combines with J gene TRBJ2-2, with TRBD2 matching 12 bases. The V and J ends lost 5 bases and 4 bases, in that order; junction bases with no gene match: 5. Looked up from germline, CDR1 is SEHNR and CDR2 is FQNEAQ (reference sequence). This CDR3 region has 16 residues. The CDR3 sequence is CASSAGLAGRTGELFF. CDR3 sequence (DNA): TGTGCCAGCAGCGCAGGACTAGCGGGACGCACCGGGGAGCTGTTTTTT.

The J gene is TRBJ2-2, the V gene TRBV15; possible D gene TRBD2, 6 bases. This CDR3 is 15 amino acids long. V lost 5 bases to trimming and J lost 0 bases, with 10 bases between them. CDR1 is LNHNV and CDR2 is YYDKDF in the germline V gene (reference sequence). The CDR3 DNA is TGTGCCACCAGCGAAAGACTAGCGAACACCGGGGAGCTGTTTTTT. Its translation is CATSERLANTGELFF.

The V and J genes are TRBV20-1 and TRBJ2-1; possibly TRBD2 for D (5 bases). The V end lost 7 bases, the J end lost 3 bases, and 13 bases lay between the germline ends. The CDR3 has 13 residues. CDR1 and CDR2 (germline): DFQATT, SNEGSKA (reference sequence). The CDR3 DNA follows: TGCAGTGTCGCAGCCGGAGGCTACAATGAGCAGTTCTTC. As protein: CSVAAGGYNEQFF.

The chain links TRBV28 to TRBJ2-5; 9 bases align to TRBD2. The length of the CDR3 is 15 residues. Germline lookup yields CDR1 MDHEN and CDR2 SYDVKM. V lost 2 bases to trimming and J lost 5 bases; unmatched junction nucleotides: 6. In nucleotides, the CDR3 is TGTGCCAGCAGTTTACTGCGGGAGGGCCTTGAGACCCAGTACTTC. Encoded protein: CASSLLREGLETQYF.

In its sample, this clonotype was seen once. This chain joins TRBV2 and TRBJ1-1; D is possibly TRBD1 (5 bases). Germline CDR1 and CDR2: SNHLY and FYNNEI. V dropped 4 bases and J dropped 4 bases, with 10 bases sitting between them. The CDR3 sequence is 13 residues long. CDR3 in DNA: TGTGCCAGCAGTGTCGCGGGGGGCACTGAAGCTTTCTTT. Protein: CASSVAGGTEAFF.